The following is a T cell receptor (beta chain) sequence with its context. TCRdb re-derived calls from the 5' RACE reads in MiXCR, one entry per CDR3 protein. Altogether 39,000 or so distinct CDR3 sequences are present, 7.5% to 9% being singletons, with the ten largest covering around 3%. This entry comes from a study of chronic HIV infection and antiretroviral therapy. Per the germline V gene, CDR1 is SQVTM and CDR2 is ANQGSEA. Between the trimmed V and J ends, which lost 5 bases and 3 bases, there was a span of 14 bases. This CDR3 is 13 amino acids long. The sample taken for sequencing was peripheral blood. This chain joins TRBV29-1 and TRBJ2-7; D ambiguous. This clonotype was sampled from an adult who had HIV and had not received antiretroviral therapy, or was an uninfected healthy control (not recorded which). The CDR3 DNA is TGCAGCGTTCGTATGGGGATGAACTACGAGCAGTACTTC. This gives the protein CSVRMGMNYEQYF.